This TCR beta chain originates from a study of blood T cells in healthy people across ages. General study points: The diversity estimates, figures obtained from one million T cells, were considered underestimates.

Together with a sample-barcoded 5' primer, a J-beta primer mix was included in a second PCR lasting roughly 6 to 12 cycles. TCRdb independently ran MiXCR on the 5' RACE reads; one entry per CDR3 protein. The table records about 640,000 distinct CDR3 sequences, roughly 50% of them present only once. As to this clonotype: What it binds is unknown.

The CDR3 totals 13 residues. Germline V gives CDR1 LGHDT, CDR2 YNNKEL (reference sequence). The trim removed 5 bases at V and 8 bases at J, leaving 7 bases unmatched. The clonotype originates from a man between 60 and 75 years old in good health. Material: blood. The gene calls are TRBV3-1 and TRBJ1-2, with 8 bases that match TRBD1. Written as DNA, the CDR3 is TGTGCCAGCAGCAGGCAGGGGGCAACCGGCTACACCTTC. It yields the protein CASSRQGATGYTF.